The rows below give T cell receptor beta chains drawn from one sample of a study of blood T cell repertoires in COVID-19. Clones were sequenced by immunoSEQ multiplex PCR, and TCRdb holds only the in-frame ones, with some missing. The sample has 26,000 or so clones, 75% to 90% seen once. Sample: peripheral blood. The receptors here all came from a human donor in a cohort sampled during active COVID-19. CDR3s include the opening cysteine and the closing phenylalanine or tryptophan. D genes are given only for firm matches. The size field is filled for only some rows; it gives once, few, many or a size class.

. | TRBD1 | TRBJ1-2 | TRBV2 | TGTGCCAGCAGTAGACAGGGACTTAACTATGGCTACACCTTC | CASSRQGLNYGYTF
. | TRBD2 | TRBJ2-5 | TRBV9 | TGTGCCAGCAGCGTTAGCGAACTAGCGGGGGAAGAGACCCAGTACTTC | CASSVSELAGEETQYF
. | . | TRBJ2-6 | TRBV5-6 | TGTGCCAGCAGCCCAACCGGGAACCAAGGTGGGGCCAACGTCCTGACTTTC | CASSPTGNQGGANVLTF
. | . | TRBJ2-3 | TRBV19 | TGTGCCACCAGGCCCCTAGCAATGAGGGCAGATACGCAGTATTTT | CATRPLAMRADTQYF
. | TRBD1 | TRBJ1-2 | TRBV5-1 | TGCGCCAGCAGCCAGGGACAGGGGTATGGCTACACCTTC | CASSQGQGYGYTF
few | TRBD2 | TRBJ2-3 | TRBV5-1 | TGCGCCAGCAGGGACCTAGCGGGGACTAGCACAGATACGCAGTATTTT | CASRDLAGTSTDTQYF
few | TRBD2 | TRBJ2-5 | TRBV15 | TGTGCCACCAGCAGAAGTCAACTAGCGGGGGGAAGAGAGACCCAGTACTTC | CATSRSQLAGGRETQYF
. | . | TRBJ2-3 | TRBV7-9 | TGTGCCAGCAGCTCTGGAGGGGGGGTCACAGATACGCAGTATTTT | CASSSGGGVTDTQYF
. | TRBD2 | TRBJ2-5 | TRBV5-1 | TGCGCCAGCAGCTTATCTAGCGGGGGGGGAGAGACCCAGTACTTC | CASSLSSGGGETQYF
. | . | TRBJ2-3 | TRBV29-1 | TGCAGCGTTGACGTCCGCACAGATACGCAGTATTTT | CSVDVRTDTQYF
. | . | TRBJ1-1 | TRBV27 | TGTGCCAGCAGTTTAGTTCAGGGGACTGAAGCTTTCTTT | CASSLVQGTEAFF
. | . | TRBJ2-5 | TRBV3-1/TRBV3-2 | TGTGCCAGCAGCCACCCCGCGGCACTTCAAGAGACCCAGTACTTC | CASSHPAALQETQYF
. | . | TRBJ1-5 | TRBV28 | TGTGCCAGCAGACTTAATAATCAGCCCCAGCATTTT | CASRLNNQPQHF
. | TRBD1 | TRBJ2-5 | TRBV18 | TGTGCCAGCTCACCACCGGTGACAGGGAAGACCCAGTACTTC | CASSPPVTGKTQYF
once | TRBD2 | TRBJ2-1 | TRBV9 | TGTGCCAGCAGCGAACAAGCGGGAGGGCCGGGGCATGAGCAGTTCTTC | CASSEQAGGPGHEQFF
. | TRBD2 | TRBJ2-7 | TRBV18 | TGTGCCAGCTCGTCACTAGCGGGAGCTCCCGGTGACGAGCAGTACTTC | CASSSLAGAPGDEQYF
. | TRBD1 | TRBJ1-2 | TRBV3-1/TRBV3-2 | TGTGCCAGCAGCCAAGAGGGCAGGGGGCCCTACACCTTC | CASSQEGRGPYTF
. | . | TRBJ2-1 | TRBV24-1 | TGTGCCACCTCCGGGGCAGGGGCAAGGAATGAGCAGTTCTTC | CATSGAGARNEQFF
. | TRBD1 | TRBJ1-1 | TRBV7-8 | TGTGCCAGCAGCTCGGGACAGGGGAAGAATGAAGCTTTCTTT | CASSSGQGKNEAFF
. | . | TRBJ2-2 | TRBV18 | TGTGCCAGCTCACGGTCGGACAAGGCCGGGGAGCTGTTTTTT | CASSRSDKAGELFF
once | TRBD2 | TRBJ2-1 | TRBV5-1 | TGCGCCAGCAGCTTGGTCGTCCTAGGGCGGGGGAATGAGCAGTTCTTC | CASSLVVLGRGNEQFF
. | . | TRBJ2-2 | TRBV6-5 | TGTGCCAGCAGTTCCCCCCTCGGGGAGCTGTTTTTT | CASSSPLGELFF
. | TRBD1 | TRBJ2-3 | TRBV4-1 | TGCGCCAGCAGCCAAGTATATACGCCGGGACAGGGGGCAAGGGATACGCAGTATTTT | CASSQVYTPGQGARDTQYF